The rows below give T cell receptor beta chains drawn from one sample of a study of T cells in Graves' hyperthyroidism and ophthalmopathy. TCRdb reprocessed the multiplex PCR reads via MiXCR and lists one record per CDR3 protein. The table includes under 650,000 distinct CDR3 sequences, about 16% detected once. Source material: blood. The receptors come from a woman aged 25 to 39 with Graves' hyperthyroidism. CDR3s include the opening cysteine and the closing phenylalanine or tryptophan. A D gene is named only where the DNA matches it firmly. For some rows the clone size is stated as once, few or many, or as a class when expanded; others skip it.

v_gene	abundance	len	j_gene	d_gene	CDR3nt	CDR3aa
TRBV27	many	13	TRBJ2-5	NA	TGTGCCAGCCAAGGGACTCCTCAAGAGACCCAGTACTTC	CASQGTPQETQYF
TRBV6-1	NA	15	TRBJ2-7	NA	TGTGCCAGCAGCCGGGCCGGGACCCAAATCAACGAGCAGTACTTC	CASSRAGTQINEQYF
TRBV29-1	NA	15	TRBJ1-5	TRBD1	TGCAGCGTTCAACTCACAACAGGGGGAGGTCAGCCCCAGCATTTT	CSVQLTTGGGQPQHF
TRBV7-8	many	15	TRBJ2-5	NA	TGTGCCAGCATCCGTTCCCTAGCGTTACAAGAGACCCAGTACTTC	CASIRSLALQETQYF
TRBV27	NA	14	TRBJ1-2	NA	TGTGCCAGCAGTGGGAGGGGAAGGGTCCATGGCTACACCTTC	CASSGRGRVHGYTF
TRBV24-1	many	16	TRBJ2-5	TRBD2	TGTGCCACCAGTGATTTTATAGCGGGAGGGGCAGAGACCCAGTACTTC	CATSDFIAGGAETQYF
TRBV7-2	few	16	TRBJ1-5	NA	TGTGCCAGCAGCTCCGGGCCAAAGGGTAGCAATCAGCCCCAGCATTTT	CASSSGPKGSNQPQHF
TRBV5-1	many	15	TRBJ2-1	TRBD2	TGCGCCAGCAGCTTGGATGTAGCGGGAGGAAATGAGCAGTTCTTC	CASSLDVAGGNEQFF
TRBV11-2	few	16	TRBJ2-5	TRBD1	TGTGCCAGCAGCCACGTACCGGGACAGGGGGAAGAGACCCAGTACTTC	CASSHVPGQGEETQYF
TRBV28	many	15	TRBJ2-1	NA	TGTGCCAGCAGTTTAGGTTCCACCTCCTACAATGAGCAGTTCTTC	CASSLGSTSYNEQFF
TRBV9	NA	16	TRBJ2-1	TRBD2	TGTGCCAGCAGCGTAGCGGCGACTAGCGGTTACAATGAGCAGTTCTTC	CASSVAATSGYNEQFF
TRBV7-2	many	15	TRBJ2-5	NA	TGTGCCAGCAGCTTTGGGGGTAACCCTCAAGAGACCCAGTACTTC	CASSFGGNPQETQYF
TRBV29-1	many	14	TRBJ2-7	NA	TGCAGCGTTGTAGGTGGGGATAGCTCCTACGAGCAGTACTTC	CSVVGGDSSYEQYF
TRBV5-8	few	13	TRBJ1-1	NA	TGTGCCAGCAGCTTGATGCTGAACACTGAAGCTTTCTTT	CASSLMLNTEAFF
TRBV16	NA	15	TRBJ1-6	NA	TGTGCCAGCAGCCTTTTCGACAGAACTAATTCACCCCTCCACTTT	CASSLFDRTNSPLHF
TRBV12-3/TRBV12-4	many	14	TRBJ2-7	NA	TGTGCCAGCAGTATCGACCAGGCCCCCTACGAGCAGTACTTC	CASSIDQAPYEQYF
TRBV12-3/TRBV12-4	NA	15	TRBJ2-1	NA	TGTGCCAGCAGTTTTCTTGGGGGGCGTTTAGGTGAGCAGTTCTTC	CASSFLGGRLGEQFF
TRBV28	NA	16	TRBJ2-4	TRBD2	TGTGCCAGCAGTGTGACTAGCGAACTAGCCAAAAACATTCAGTACTTC	CASSVTSELAKNIQYF
TRBV2	NA	15	TRBJ2-5	TRBD2	TGTGCCAGCGGGGGGGGAGCGGGAGTATCAGAGACCCAGTACTTC	CASGGGAGVSETQYF
TRBV7-9	few	11	TRBJ1-2	NA	TGTGCCAGCAGCTATCGGCTTGGCTACACCTTC	CASSYRLGYTF
TRBV13	many	15	TRBJ2-3	TRBD2	TGTGCCAGCAGCTCCCACCTAGCGGCCCAAGATACGCAGTATTTT	CASSSHLAAQDTQYF
TRBV24-1	many	13	TRBJ2-1	NA	TGTGCCACCAGTGATCCAGGGGGGAATGAGCAGTTCTTC	CATSDPGGNEQFF
TRBV30	few	15	TRBJ1-3	NA	TGTGCCTGGAGTGGTACCTCGAACTCTGGAAACACCATATATTTT	CAWSGTSNSGNTIYF
TRBV14	few	13	TRBJ2-1	NA	TGTGCCAGCAGCCGGGGCGGCTTCAATGAGCAGTTCTTC	CASSRGGFNEQFF
TRBV15	NA	13	TRBJ2-2	NA	TGTGCCACCAGCAGAGATCGGTCGGGACGGCTGTCTTTT	CATSRDRSGRLSF
TRBV12-3/TRBV12-4	NA	13	TRBJ2-5	NA	TGTGCCAGCAGAATGGACAGCCAAGAGACCCAGTACTTC	CASRMDSQETQYF
TRBV4-2	NA	14	TRBJ2-1	TRBD2	TGTGCCAGCAGCCACGCAGGAGCGGGGGGTGAGCAGTTCTTC	CASSHAGAGGEQFF
TRBV7-2	NA	13	TRBJ1-6	NA	TGTGCCAGCAATCATCCGGGTGGTTCACCCCTCCACTTT	CASNHPGGSPLHF
TRBV28	many	15	TRBJ2-2	NA	TGTGCCAGCAGTCATTCGACCCAGCGTCTCGGGGAGCTGTTTTTT	CASSHSTQRLGELFF
TRBV7-9	NA	19	TRBJ2-2	TRBD2	TGTGCCAGCAGCTTATGGGTTTTAGCGGGAGTCCGCGACACCGGGGAGCTGTTTTTT	CASSLWVLAGVRDTGELFF
TRBV12-3/TRBV12-4	many	14	TRBJ2-1	TRBD2	TGTGCCAGCAGCAAGGAACTAGCGGCTACTGAGCAGTTCTTC	CASSKELAATEQFF
TRBV6-1	few	13	TRBJ2-3	NA	TGTGCCAGCAGTAGTTGGAGCGCAGATACGCAGTATTTT	CASSSWSADTQYF
TRBV30	few	11	TRBJ2-5	NA	TGTGCCTGGAGTGACTTGAAGACCCAGTACTTC	CAWSDLKTQYF
TRBV24-1	few	14	TRBJ1-2	NA	TGTGCCACCAGTGATCCAGGGACCCGTGGCGGCTACACCTTC	CATSDPGTRGGYTF
TRBV10-3	many	13	TRBJ2-7	TRBD1	TGTGCCATTGGCGGGACAGGGGAATACGAGCAGTACTTC	CAIGGTGEYEQYF
TRBV11-2	many	12	TRBJ2-7	NA	TGTGCCAGCAGCTCCCGGATGCACGAGCAGTACTTC	CASSSRMHEQYF
TRBV7-3	NA	17	TRBJ2-2	NA	TGTGCCAGCAGCTTATTGTTTAGGAACTTAGGGACCGGGGAGCTGTTTTTT	CASSLLFRNLGTGELFF
TRBV5-1	many	14	TRBJ2-1	TRBD2	TGCGCCAGCAGCGCTAGCGGGAGGGCCAATGAGCAGTTCTTC	CASSASGRANEQFF
TRBV2	many	16	TRBJ2-1	TRBD2	TGTGCCAGCAGACCCACTAGCGGGATAGAGTACAATGAGCAGTTCTTC	CASRPTSGIEYNEQFF
TRBV2	many	14	TRBJ2-7	NA	TGTGCCAGCAGTGGGGCACCCGAAGTCCTCGAGCAGTACTTC	CASSGAPEVLEQYF
TRBV5-1	NA	15	TRBJ1-4	NA	TGCGCCAGCAGCTACACCTTGGGGGCGAATGAAAAACTGTTTTTT	CASSYTLGANEKLFF
TRBV6-2/TRBV6-3	NA	15	TRBJ1-5	NA	TGTGCCAGCAGTCTTCAGGAAGGAAGCAATCAGCCCCAGCATTTT	CASSLQEGSNQPQHF
TRBV28	many	16	TRBJ1-2	NA	TGTGCCAGCAGTTTGCCACCGGACCCAGAGGGCTATGGCTACACCTTC	CASSLPPDPEGYGYTF
TRBV12-3/TRBV12-4	NA	16	TRBJ1-5	TRBD1	TGTGCCAGCACCTCCGACAGGACAGGGAACAATCAGCCCCAGCATTTT	CASTSDRTGNNQPQHF
TRBV9	few	14	TRBJ2-7	NA	TGTGCCAGCAGCGTAGGCGTCAGGGTATACGAGCAGTACTTC	CASSVGVRVYEQYF
TRBV7-9	NA	16	TRBJ2-2	TRBD2	TGTGCCAGCAGCTTATCGGAGCGGGAGGGTACCGGGGAGCTGTTTTTT	CASSLSEREGTGELFF
TRBV29-1	NA	12	TRBJ2-7	NA	TGCAGCGCACTTACAGAGTACTACGAGCAGTACTTC	CSALTEYYEQYF
TRBV3-1	NA	18	TRBJ2-1	NA	TGTGCCAGCAGCCAACGGGGGAGTAGCGGATTCTCCTACAATGAGCAGTTCTTC	CASSQRGSSGFSYNEQFF
TRBV2	once	15	TRBJ2-3	TRBD2	TGTGCCAGCAAGAGGCGGGAGGGGAGCACAGATACGCAGTATTTT	CASKRREGSTDTQYF
TRBV7-6	NA	16	TRBJ2-7	TRBD1	TGTGCCAGCAGCTCCGGTATGGAGGACAGGGTTTACGAGCAGTACTTC	CASSSGMEDRVYEQYF
TRBV6-1	many	13	TRBJ2-5	NA	TGTGCCAGCAGTGAGGTGGGGCAAGAGACCCAGTACTTC	CASSEVGQETQYF
TRBV6-5	many	16	TRBJ2-1	TRBD1	TGTGCCAGCAGTTACAATTCTCCGGGACAGGGGAATGAGCAGTTCTTC	CASSYNSPGQGNEQFF
TRBV5-6	few	12	TRBJ2-1	NA	TGTGCCAGCAGATTGGACCATACGGAGCAGTTCTTC	CASRLDHTEQFF
TRBV20-1	NA	15	TRBJ2-1	TRBD1	TGCAGTGTTCGGAAGCATCGGACAGGGACCAATGAGCAGTTCTTC	CSVRKHRTGTNEQFF
TRBV20-1	few	14	TRBJ2-1	TRBD2	TGCAGTGCCCGGGGGGGGGAGATCTACAATGAGCAGTTCTTC	CSARGGEIYNEQFF
TRBV28	NA	18	TRBJ1-2	NA	TGTGCCAGCAGTAGACCTCGGGAATTTTTCATACTTAACTATGGCTACACCTTC	CASSRPREFFILNYGYTF
TRBV2	many	14	TRBJ1-6	TRBD1	TGTGCCAGCCACCTGACAGGGGCGAAATCACCCCTCCACTTT	CASHLTGAKSPLHF
TRBV7-9	few	15	TRBJ2-5	NA	TGTGCCAGCAGCTTCCCTAGGGGAGACCAAGAGACCCAGTACTTC	CASSFPRGDQETQYF
TRBV9	NA	14	TRBJ2-3	NA	TGTGCCAGCAGCGTAGGGGGCAGGACAGATGCGCAGTATTTT	CASSVGGRTDAQYF
TRBV5-1	NA	16	TRBJ2-1	TRBD1	TGCGCCAGCAGCATTCTCCGGGACAGGACCTACAATGAGCAGTTCTTC	CASSILRDRTYNEQFF